These T cell receptor beta chains were read from a single sample in a study of T-cell memory formation after mild COVID-19. TCRdb re-analysed the 5' RACE reads in MiXCR, keeping a single row per CDR3 protein. The top ten clones hold roughly 3.5% of a sample with 220,000 or so distinct CDR3 sequences, 9% to 10% of them seen once. The sequencing input was PBMCs or a T cell subset sorted from them (not recorded which). The origin of the receptors is a man aged 18 to 30 who had mild COVID-19 (a few samples of this study predate the infection). Cell type and time point are not known. The CDR3 runs from the conserved cysteine through the conserved F or W.

>TRBJ1-5|TRBV12-3/TRBV12-4
CASSLSGQGPSQHF
>TRBJ2-3|TRBV5-4
CASSFVVGTDTQYF
>TRBJ1-5|TRBV9
CASSAPPSNQPQHF
>TRBJ1-5|TRBV7-6
CASSRDRGGNQPQHF
>TRBJ2-2|TRBV12-3/TRBV12-4
CASSTRGSGELFF
>TRBJ2-3|TRBV13
CASSKPDSTDTQYF
>TRBJ2-5|TRBV7-9
CASSSRERGSTQYF
>TRBJ1-2|TRBV29-1
CSVEDLRGRGYGYTF
>TRBJ2-3|TRBV20-1
CSARRAGQLANTQYF
>TRBJ1-4|TRBV5-1
CASSPRDPIREKLFF
>TRBJ2-1|TRBV7-9
CASSYPGPRSDEQFF
>TRBJ2-5|TRBV7-2
CASSRGRGRETQYF
>TRBJ1-5|TRBV6-1
CASSYPGGDQPQHF
>TRBJ2-1|TRBV12-5
CASAYRQGVDEQFF
>TRBJ2-3|TRBV19
CASSIAGTSGTDTQYF
>TRBJ2-3|TRBV7-2
CASSLPTSGPDTQYF
>TRBJ1-2|TRBV4-3
CASSQGRANGYTF
>TRBJ2-1|TRBV2
CASSRVTSGGYEQFF
>TRBJ2-5|TRBV18
CASSPPLSGAAETQYF
>TRBJ2-5|TRBV7-9
CASRDDGSGETQYF
>TRBJ2-3|TRBV30
CAWSRTSGANTQYF
>TRBJ2-7|TRBV4-2
CASSQEAGGGNEQYF
>TRBJ2-7|TRBV2
CATGRTSGSYEQYF
>TRBJ2-6|TRBV7-3
CATMSGPSGANVLTF
>TRBJ1-5|TRBV4-3
CASSQDLPRGDSNQPQHF
>TRBJ2-3|TRBV7-2
CASSPNSGNTDTQYF
>TRBJ1-3|TRBV21-1
CASQGESFVVSGNTIYF
>TRBJ1-5|TRBV27
CASSRRTGLQPQHF
>TRBJ2-5|TRBV4-3
CASPAKGFSGGETQYF
>TRBJ2-7|TRBV6-5
CASSYSQGALYEQYF
>TRBJ2-3|TRBV5-1
CASSLFEGDTQYF
>TRBJ2-1|TRBV5-1
CASSTTGFLFF
>TRBJ2-7|TRBV15
CATSRDTGGSYEQYF
>TRBJ2-2|TRBV29-1
CSVEVFLTGELFF
>TRBJ1-1|TRBV7-9
CASRVGNGVDTEAFF
>TRBJ1-1|TRBV14
CASSQLGQTNEAFF
>TRBJ2-2|TRBV20-1
CSARDPGQGNTGELFF
>TRBJ1-5|TRBV12-3/TRBV12-4
CASSSGYSNQPQHF
>TRBJ2-5|TRBV20-1
CSARGLWHQETQYF
>TRBJ1-3|TRBV7-2
CASSLVTGGNGNTIYF
>TRBJ2-2|TRBV10-1
CASSKRLAGSPGELFF
>TRBJ2-4|TRBV9
CASSVGVAKNIQYF
>TRBJ1-5|TRBV2
CASNPVGRGGPQPQHF
>TRBJ1-4|TRBV4-3
CASSRYRGRGANEKLFF
>TRBJ2-7|TRBV6-5
CASSPGQPAGKQYF
>TRBJ2-6|TRBV5-1
CASSLRPQNDGANVLTF
>TRBJ2-3|TRBV20-1
CSAAATDTQYF
>TRBJ2-2|TRBV5-1
CASSGTPGANTGELFF
>TRBJ2-5|TRBV20-1
CSAIAGGALGTQYF
>TRBJ1-5|TRBV18
CASSSGTQPQHF
>TRBJ1-5|TRBV18
CASSSRPGQGLTEPQHF
>TRBJ2-6|TRBV10-3
CAIFSGANVLTF
>TRBJ2-1|TRBV12-3/TRBV12-4
CASSPPDRGDEQFF
>TRBJ2-2|TRBV4-3
CASSKGTGGDTGELFF
>TRBJ2-7|TRBV18
CASSPLPPGLHEQYF